The 8 T cell receptor beta chains below come from one sample, sequenced in a study of neoadjuvant anti-PD-1 for oral cavity cancer. The time point denotes: after neoadjuvant nivolumab, at surgical resection. Sequenced by immunoSEQ multiplex PCR; TCRdb stores in-frame clones only, minus some. The profile shows around 13,000 clones, approximately 70% of them singletons. Source: PBMCs, taken after nivolumab (anti-PD-1) treatment. The receptors were gathered from a person aged 40 to 85 with oral cavity squamous cell carcinoma.

This rearrangement joins TRBV6-1 to TRBJ2-1; D gene unclear. V lost 7 bases and J 8 bases, leaving 21 bases between the germline ends. The CDR3 has 15 residues. Germline CDR1 and CDR2: MNHNS and SASEGT. The CDR3 region has the DNA TGTGCCAGCATGGTCCGGACCGGCGCGAGCGATGAGCAGTTCTTC. Its translation: CASMVRTGASDEQFF.

This clone has a handful of counts. This rearrangement joins TRBV5-6 to TRBJ1-2; 7 positions match TRBD1. The V segment lost 4 bases and the J segment 4 bases; nucleotides outside the gene matches: 10. Germline assignment: CDR1 SGHDT and CDR2 YYEEEE. The CDR3 contains 15 residues. The CDR3 bases are TGTGCCAGCAGCCTGGGGGGACAGCTAACCTATGGCTACACCTTC. Residues: CASSLGGQLTYGYTF.

CDR3 bases: TGTGCCAGCAGCTCCACAGGGTTAAGCTCCTACGAGCAGTACTTC. Its protein is CASSSTGLSSYEQYF. The chain combines TRBV5-5 with TRBJ2-7; possibly TRBD1 for D (6 bases). This CDR3 has 15 residues. Germline CDR1 reads SGHKS; CDR2 reads YYEKEE (reference sequence). The V end was cut by 3 bases, the J end by 0 bases, with 13 bases between.

The J gene is TRBJ2-3, the V gene TRBV18; 7 bases fit TRBD1. CDR1 and CDR2 (germline): KGHSH, LQKENI. V shed 7 bases and J 4 bases; nucleotides not matched to a gene: 5. This CDR3 comprises 13 residues. The CDR3 is CASYQGDADTQYF. DNA of the CDR3: TGTGCCAGCTATCAGGGGGACGCAGATACGCAGTATTTT.

The genes are TRBV7-8 and TRBJ1-1; 9 bases agree with TRBD1. The CDR3 totals 13 residues. Per the germline V gene, CDR1 is SGHVS and CDR2 is FQNEAQ. Germline trimming cut 5 bases from V and 6 bases from J; bases unmatched to any gene: 4. The CDR3: CASSGQGFAEAFF. As DNA, the CDR3 is TGTGCCAGCAGCGGACAGGGGTTCGCTGAAGCTTTCTTT.

This chain joins TRBV19 and TRBJ1-5, with 7 bases identical to TRBD1. Trimming took 2 bases from V and 7 from J; bases not matched to a gene: 5. The CDR3 loop spans 14 amino acids. Germline assignment: CDR1 LNHDA and CDR2 SQIVND (reference sequence). CDR3 region: CASSISQGRQPQHF. The CDR3 DNA reads as TGTGCCAGTAGTATATCACAGGGGAGACAGCCCCAGCATTTT.

This chain connects TRBV9 to TRBJ2-7; 14 bases align to TRBD2. The length of the CDR3 is 13 residues. The J segment lost 6 bases and the V segment lost 7 bases, leaving 3 bases of the junction unmatched. The germline V gene encodes CDR1 SGDLS and CDR2 YYNGEE. CDR3: CASGLAGGGEQYF. CDR3 nucleotides: TGTGCCAGCGGACTAGCGGGAGGAGGCGAGCAGTACTTC.

The chain is built from TRBV20-1 and TRBJ2-7; no firm D call. V gave up 3 bases and J gave up 2 bases, with 5 bases separating them. The CDR3 is 11 amino acids. The V gene's germline CDR1 is DFQATT and CDR2 SNEGSKA (reference sequence). CDR3 region: CSARSPYEQYF. In nucleotides, the CDR3 is TGCAGTGCTAGGTCCCCCTACGAGCAGTACTTC.